The 9 T cell receptor beta chains reported below all come from one sample, sequenced in a study of blood T cell repertoires in COVID-19. Here immunoSEQ multiplex PCR was the method, and the copy in TCRdb shows in-frame clones only, minus some. The sample contains approximately 390,000 clones, around 89% of which appear only once. Sequencing used peripheral blood. All receptors derive from a man between 18 and 29 years old with active or convalescent COVID-19.

The chain couples TRBV18 to TRBJ1-5, with D hard to call. The CDR3 spans 13 residues. V lost 3 bases to trimming and J lost 8 bases, with 11 bases between them. Germline V gene sequence: CDR1 KGHSH, CDR2 LQKENI. In DNA form, the CDR3 reads TGTGCCAGCTCACCCGAGCCCACCAAGCCCCAGCATTTT. Amino acid sequence: CASSPEPTKPQHF.

Details on this clone: This could be a read error, since a much larger clone is one nucleotide away. V is TRBV25-1 and J is TRBJ1-6, with D unclear. CDR3 size: 12 residues. Looked up from germline, CDR1 is MGHDK and CDR2 is SYGVNS. V was shortened by 3 bases and J by 6 bases, with 3 bases between the two germline ends. CDR3 loop: CASSDGNSPLHF. The CDR3 DNA sequence: TGTGCCAGCAGTGACGGTAATTCACCCCTCCACTTT.

This chain uses TRBV6-2 or TRBV6-3 with TRBJ1-2, with D possibly TRBD1 on 6 matching bases. V was shortened by 6 bases and J by 7 bases, with 15 bases between the two germline ends. The germline V gene has CDR1 MNHEY and CDR2 SVGEGT. This CDR3 has 13 residues. The CDR3 bases are TGTGCCAGCAGCGAAAGACAGGTCGCTGGCTACACCTTC. Amino acid sequence: CASSERQVAGYTF.

The genes are TRBV7-6 and TRBJ2-2, with 8 bases fitting TRBD2. The J segment lost 4 bases and the V segment lost 1 base, leaving 5 bases of the junction unmatched. The CDR3 consists of 16 residues. Per the germline V gene, CDR1 is SGHVS and CDR2 is FNYEAQ. CDR3 nucleotides: TGTGCCAGCAGCTTAGGAGCGGGAGAGACCACCGGGGAGCTGTTTTTT. Its protein is CASSLGAGETTGELFF.

The gene calls are TRBV7-2 and TRBJ2-5; 7 positions match TRBD1. The junction had 6 bases not matched to a gene; V was cut back by 5 bases and J by 3 bases. This CDR3 region has 14 residues. Looked up from germline, CDR1 is SGHTA and CDR2 is FQGNSA. CDR3 sequence: CASSLPDREETQYF. CDR3 coding DNA: TGTGCCAGCAGCCTCCCAGACAGGGAAGAGACCCAGTACTTC.

This sequence joins TRBV9 and TRBJ2-3, with a weak D call TRBD1 (5 bases). The V and J ends lost 4 bases and 2 bases respectively, with 14 bases between them. The CDR3 extends over 15 amino acids. Per the germline V gene, CDR1 is SGDLS and CDR2 is YYNGEE. The CDR3 sequence is CASSPNLGDTDTQYF. DNA of the CDR3: TGTGCCAGCAGCCCCAATTTAGGGGACACAGATACGCAGTATTTT.

This sequence joins TRBV5-6 and TRBJ1-1; D may be TRBD1 (5 bases). CDR1 is SGHDT, CDR2 YYEEEE, per germline. The CDR3 sequence is 15 residues long. V lost 0 bases to trimming and J lost 2 bases, with 11 bases between them. CDR3 sequence (DNA): TGTGCCAGCAGCTTGGCCGGACATACAAACACTGAAGCTTTCTTT. This translates into CASSLAGHTNTEAFF.

The V call is TRBV4-2, the J call TRBJ2-3; D gene uncertain. Germline V gene lookup returns CDR1 LGHNA and CDR2 YNFKEQ. Trimming removed 1 base from V and 2 bases from J, with 7 bases in between. The CDR3 extends over 14 amino acids. The CDR3 loop is CASSQVANTDTQYF. The CDR3 nucleotides read TGTGCCAGCAGCCAAGTCGCTAACACAGATACGCAGTATTTT.

The chain employs TRBV6-2 or TRBV6-3 and TRBJ2-2; D perhaps matches TRBD2 (5 bases). In germline, CDR1 is MNHEY, CDR2 SVGEGT. Trimming took 6 bases from V and 3 from J, leaving 17 bases between them. The length of the CDR3 is 16 residues. CDR3 nucleotides: TGTGCCAGCAGCTTAAAGCGGCCCCTATACACCGGGGAGCTGTTTTTT. Its protein is CASSLKRPLYTGELFF.